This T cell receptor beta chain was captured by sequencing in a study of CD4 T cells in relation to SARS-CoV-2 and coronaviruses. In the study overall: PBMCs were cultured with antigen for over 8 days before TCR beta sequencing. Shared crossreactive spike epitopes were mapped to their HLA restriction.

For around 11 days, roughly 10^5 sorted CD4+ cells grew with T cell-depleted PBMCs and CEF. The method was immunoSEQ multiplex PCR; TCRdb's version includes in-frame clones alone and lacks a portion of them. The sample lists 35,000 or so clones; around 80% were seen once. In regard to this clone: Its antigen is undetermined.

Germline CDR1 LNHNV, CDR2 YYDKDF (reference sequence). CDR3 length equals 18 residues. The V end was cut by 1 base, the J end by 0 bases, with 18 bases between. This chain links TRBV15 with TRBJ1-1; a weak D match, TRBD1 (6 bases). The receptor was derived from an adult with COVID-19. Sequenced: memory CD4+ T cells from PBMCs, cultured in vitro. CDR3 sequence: CATSRGGFFGGMNTEAFF. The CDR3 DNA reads TGTGCCACCAGCAGAGGGGGTTTTTTCGGGGGCATGAACACTGAAGCTTTCTTT.